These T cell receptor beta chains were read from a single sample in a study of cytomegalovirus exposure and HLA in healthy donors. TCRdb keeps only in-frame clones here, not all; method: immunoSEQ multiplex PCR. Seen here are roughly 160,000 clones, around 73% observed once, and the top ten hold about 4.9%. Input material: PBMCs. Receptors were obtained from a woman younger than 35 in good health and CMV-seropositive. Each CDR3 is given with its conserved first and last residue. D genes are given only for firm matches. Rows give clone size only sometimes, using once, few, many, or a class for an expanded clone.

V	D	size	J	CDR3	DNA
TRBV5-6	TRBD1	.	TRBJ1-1	CASSLLQGAKSNTEAFF	TGTGCCAGCAGCTTGTTACAGGGGGCAAAATCGAACACTGAAGCTTTCTTT
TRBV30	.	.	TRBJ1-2	CAWSWGRGEGYTF	TGTGCCTGGAGTTGGGGGAGGGGGGAGGGCTACACCTTC
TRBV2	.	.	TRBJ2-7	CASNRDTLEQYF	TGTGCCAGCAATCGGGACACCTTGGAGCAGTACTTC
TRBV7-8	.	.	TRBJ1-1	CASSAGPGNTEAFF	TGTGCCAGCAGCGCCGGTCCCGGGAACACTGAAGCTTTCTTT
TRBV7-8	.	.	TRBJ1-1	CASSLMRSNEAFF	TGTGCCAGCAGCTTAATGAGATCGAATGAAGCTTTCTTT
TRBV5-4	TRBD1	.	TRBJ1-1	CASSLGAGGLSEAFF	TGTGCCAGCAGCTTGGGGGCAGGGGGCCTAAGTGAAGCTTTCTTT
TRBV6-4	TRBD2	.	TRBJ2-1	CASSDTTSGGNEQFF	TGTGCCAGCAGTGACACGACTAGCGGTGGTAATGAGCAGTTCTTC
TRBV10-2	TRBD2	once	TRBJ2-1	CASSEPSGGMNEQFF	TGCGCCAGCAGTGAGCCTAGCGGGGGGATGAATGAGCAGTTCTTC
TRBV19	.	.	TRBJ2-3	CASRDGIFDTQYF	TGTGCCAGTAGGGACGGGATTTTCGATACGCAGTATTTT
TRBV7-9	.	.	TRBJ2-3	CASSSPEFQTDTQYF	TGTGCCAGCAGCTCCCCCGAATTTCAGACAGATACGCAGTATTTT
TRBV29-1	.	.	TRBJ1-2	CSVERLYTGGYGYTF	TGCAGCGTTGAGAGATTATATACGGGGGGCTATGGCTACACCTTC
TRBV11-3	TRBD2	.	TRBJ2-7	CASSPGFGSGGMNYEQYF	TGTGCCAGCAGCCCAGGGTTCGGTAGCGGGGGGATGAACTACGAGCAGTACTTC
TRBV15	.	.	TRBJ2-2	CATSRAGLPTGELFF	TGTGCCACCAGCAGAGCCGGACTGCCCACCGGGGAGCTGTTTTTT
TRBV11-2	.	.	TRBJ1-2	CASSLARGRATDF	TGTGCCAGCAGCTTAGCCCGCGGGAGGGCTACTGACTTC
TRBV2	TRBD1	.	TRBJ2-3	CASQWTGGADTQYF	TGTGCCAGCCAATGGACAGGGGGCGCAGATACGCAGTATTTT
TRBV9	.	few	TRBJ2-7	CASSPGGYEQYF	TGTGCCAGCAGCCCCGGGGGTTACGAGCAGTACTTC
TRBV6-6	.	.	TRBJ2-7	CASSYRTGSSYEQYF	TGTGCCAGCAGTTACCGCACAGGGAGCTCCTACGAGCAGTACTTC
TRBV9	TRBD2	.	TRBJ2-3	CASSVESGGGFDTQYF	TGTGCCAGCAGCGTAGAAAGCGGGGGAGGTTTTGATACGCAGTATTTT
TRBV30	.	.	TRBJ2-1	CAWSIGDNGQFF	TGTGCCTGGAGTATCGGGGACAATGGGCAGTTCTTC
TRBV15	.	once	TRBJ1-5	CATSSYSRVKVAQHF	TGTGCCACCAGCAGTTACAGCAGGGTCAAGGTGGCCCAGCATTTT
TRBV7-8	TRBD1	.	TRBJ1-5	CASSRDRGVFQPQHF	TGTGCCAGCAGCCGAGACAGGGGGGTATTTCAGCCCCAGCATTTT
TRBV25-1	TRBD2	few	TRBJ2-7	CASRTSGAYEQYF	TGTGCCAGCAGGACTAGCGGGGCATACGAGCAGTACTTC
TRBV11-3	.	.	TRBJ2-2	CASSLVLTGELFF	TGTGCCAGCAGCTTAGTCCTCACCGGGGAGCTGTTTTTT
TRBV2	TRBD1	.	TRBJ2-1	CASRGGTGSIPHNEQFF	TGTGCCAGCAGAGGGGGGACAGGGTCGATTCCACACAATGAGCAGTTCTTC
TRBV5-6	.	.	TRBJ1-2	CASRGGENYGYTF	TGTGCCAGCAGAGGCGGGGAAAACTATGGCTACACCTTC
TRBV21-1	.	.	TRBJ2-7	CASSTLGLAGDPFHEQYF	TGTGCCAGCAGCACCCTGGGACTAGCGGGGGACCCTTTCCACGAGCAGTACTTC
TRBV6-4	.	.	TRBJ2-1	CASRPNSGEQFF	TGTGCCAGCAGACCGAATTCGGGTGAGCAGTTCTTC
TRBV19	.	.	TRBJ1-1	CASTPFLNTEAFF	TGTGCCAGTACCCCTTTCCTAAACACTGAAGCTTTCTTT
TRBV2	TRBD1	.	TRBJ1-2	CASSEALRRGRGYGYTF	TGTGCCAGCAGTGAAGCGCTTCGGAGGGGGCGCGGCTATGGCTACACCTTC
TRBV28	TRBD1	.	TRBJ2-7	CATTDRVSSYEQYF	TGTGCCACTACCGACAGGGTAAGCTCCTACGAGCAGTACTTC
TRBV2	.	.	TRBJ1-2	CASSEEGVYGYTF	TGTGCCAGCAGTGAAGAAGGGGTCTATGGCTACACCTTC
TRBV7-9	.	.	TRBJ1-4	CASSAGQLVNEKLFF	TGTGCCAGCAGCGCCGGACAGTTGGTTAATGAAAAACTGTTTTTT
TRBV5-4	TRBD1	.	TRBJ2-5	CASSFNKGTVQETQYF	TGTGCCAGCAGCTTTAACAAAGGGACAGTACAAGAGACCCAGTACTTC
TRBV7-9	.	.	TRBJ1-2	CASSLEGGTMDGYTF	TGTGCCAGCAGCTTAGAAGGAGGGACGATGGATGGCTACACCTTC
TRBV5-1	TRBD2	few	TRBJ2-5	CASSLGLAGGQRETQYF	TGCGCCAGCAGCTTGGGTCTAGCGGGGGGCCAGAGGGAGACCCAGTACTTC
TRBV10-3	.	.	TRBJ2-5	CAISEFPRLQETQYF	TGTGCCATCAGTGAGTTTCCTCGACTCCAAGAGACCCAGTACTTC
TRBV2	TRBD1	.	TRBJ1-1	CASSTGVVNTEAFF	TGTGCCAGCAGCACAGGGGTTGTGAACACTGAAGCTTTCTTT
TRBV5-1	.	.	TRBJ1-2	CASSPGTTNYGYTF	TGCGCCAGCAGCCCCGGGACAACTAACTATGGCTACACCTTC
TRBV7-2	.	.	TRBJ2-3	CASSFPGEDTQYF	TGTGCCAGCAGCTTCCCGGGGGAAGATACGCAGTATTTT
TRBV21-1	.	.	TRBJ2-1	CASSSSGGFYNEQFF	TGTGCCAGCAGCAGTAGCGGGGGGTTCTACAATGAGCAGTTCTTC
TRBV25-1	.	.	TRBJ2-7	CASSVGQEQYF	TGTGCCAGCAGCGTGGGGCAAGAGCAGTACTTC
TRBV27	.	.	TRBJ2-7	CASSQGGWYEQYF	TGTGCCAGCAGTCAGGGGGGCTGGTACGAGCAGTACTTC
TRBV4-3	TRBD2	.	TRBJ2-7	CASSPTLAGTYEQYF	TGCGCCAGCAGCCCCACGCTAGCGGGGACCTACGAGCAGTACTTC